This TCR beta chain comes out of a study of T cells expressing NK-cell markers. TCRdb re-called the 5' RACE reads and catalogs CDR3 proteins one per entry, DNA excluded. In all, the sample yields over 350,000 distinct CDR3 sequences. The sequence derives from a woman in her 50s in good health. Sequencing was done on a sample of blood T cells: a sorted CD56 or NKG2C T cell subset, CD4+ or CD8+ T cells, or bulk PBMC T cells (not recorded which).

CDR3 amino acids: CATFDRDYNEQFF. The chain has TRBV24-1 and TRBJ2-1; TCRdb indicates TRBD1, and absent DNA this call remains unverified. The CDR3 contains 13 residues. The germline gives CDR1 KGHDR, CDR2 SFDVKD.